The clone carrying this T cell receptor beta chain was seen many times. Its antigen is not identified. This entry comes from a study of T cells in Graves' hyperthyroidism and ophthalmopathy. Whole-study findings and limits: Ophthalmopathy got predicted by the model a median roughly six months before its onset.

The TCR beta CDR3 regions underwent amplification using RNA transcripts as the source. The HTBI primer set drove a first-round RT-PCR of the TCR CDR3. TCRdb re-called the multiplex PCR reads with MiXCR, one entry per CDR3 protein. There are almost 350,000 distinct CDR3 sequences in the sample; 15% to 20% occur only once, and 15% to 19% lies in the top ten. The germline V and J ends were trimmed by 5 bases and 4 bases, with 14 bases remaining between them. The CDR3 consists of 14 residues. The study excluded patients with uncontrolled infection, other autoimmune disease, pregnancy or lactation. The source of this sequence is a woman aged 40-49 years with Graves' ophthalmopathy. Sequencing was performed on blood. The genes are TRBV12-3 or TRBV12-4 and TRBJ1-2; tentatively, D is TRBD1 (5 bases). The CDR3 DNA sequence: TGTGCCAGCAGTCGGGACGGAAGTTTCTATGGCTACACCTTC. Encoded protein: CASSRDGSFYGYTF.